This is a list of T cell receptor beta chains from one sample in a study of shared clonotypes between healthy human individuals. Repertoires were generated with immunoSEQ multiplex PCR, while TCRdb's copy carries only in-frame clones and drops some. The sample carries some 1,400,000 clones, roughly 96% recorded once. Sequenced: naive CD4+ T cells sorted from blood. Receptors originate from a man aged 25-45 years in good health. CDR3s include the opening cysteine and the closing phenylalanine or tryptophan. The order of the fields is V gene, J gene, D gene, clone size, CDR3 DNA, CDR3 protein. The D gene is left open where the match is weak. Expanded clones get a size class; other rows say once, few or many, or leave the size out.

V gene: TRBV30
J gene: TRBJ2-7
D gene: .
clone size: .
CDR3 DNA: TGTGCCTGGAGTGGGCAGGGCGAACGGCAGTACTTC
CDR3 protein: CAWSGQGERQYF

V gene: TRBV6-1
J gene: TRBJ2-6
D gene: TRBD1
clone size: once
CDR3 DNA: TGTGCCAGCAGTGGGAGGACAGGGAGCTCTGGGGCCAACGTCCTGACTTTC
CDR3 protein: CASSGRTGSSGANVLTF

V gene: TRBV18
J gene: TRBJ1-1
D gene: .
clone size: .
CDR3 DNA: TGTGCCAGCTCACCACTCAACCAAGTGCAGGGAGACGCTTTCTTT
CDR3 protein: CASSPLNQVQGDAFF

V gene: TRBV7-2
J gene: TRBJ2-7
D gene: TRBD1
clone size: .
CDR3 DNA: TGTGCCAGCAGCCGACAGGGTTCCTACGAGCAGTACTTC
CDR3 protein: CASSRQGSYEQYF

V gene: TRBV18
J gene: TRBJ2-5
D gene: TRBD2
clone size: .
CDR3 DNA: TGTGCCAGCTCACCACTAGCGGGAGAGCAAGAGACCCAGTACTTC
CDR3 protein: CASSPLAGEQETQYF

V gene: TRBV28
J gene: TRBJ1-5
D gene: .
clone size: .
CDR3 DNA: TGTGCCAGCAGTCAAAGGGGCAATCAGCCCCAGCATTTT
CDR3 protein: CASSQRGNQPQHF

V gene: TRBV7-2
J gene: TRBJ1-5
D gene: TRBD1
clone size: .
CDR3 DNA: TGTGCCAGCAGCCGACAGGGGGGCAATCAGCCCCAGCATTTT
CDR3 protein: CASSRQGGNQPQHF

V gene: TRBV7-9
J gene: TRBJ2-3
D gene: .
clone size: .
CDR3 DNA: TGTGCCAGCAGCTTATCAAAGGGAACTCGCACAGATACGCAGTATTTT
CDR3 protein: CASSLSKGTRTDTQYF

V gene: TRBV29-1
J gene: TRBJ2-7
D gene: .
clone size: .
CDR3 DNA: TGCAGCGTTGAAGTCCGACGGACAATCACGTCCTCCTACGAGCAGTACTTC
CDR3 protein: CSVEVRRTITSSYEQYF

V gene: TRBV6-6
J gene: TRBJ2-7
D gene: TRBD2
clone size: .
CDR3 DNA: TGTGCCAGCAGTTACTCACCGGGACTAGCGTCAGAGCAGTACTTC
CDR3 protein: CASSYSPGLASEQYF

V gene: TRBV28
J gene: TRBJ1-2
D gene: .
clone size: .
CDR3 DNA: TGTGCCAGCAGTCCCATAGGCTATGGCTACACCTTC
CDR3 protein: CASSPIGYGYTF

V gene: TRBV7-2
J gene: TRBJ2-3
D gene: .
clone size: .
CDR3 DNA: TGTGCCAGCAGCTCGAATAGCGGTGGCACAGATACGCAGTATTTT
CDR3 protein: CASSSNSGGTDTQYF

V gene: TRBV7-7
J gene: TRBJ2-1
D gene: TRBD2
clone size: .
CDR3 DNA: TGTGCTAGCAGCGCTGTCACAGCGGGAGGGATGGGTGAGCAGTTCTTC
CDR3 protein: CASSAVTAGGMGEQFF

V gene: TRBV5-1
J gene: TRBJ2-7
D gene: TRBD1
clone size: .
CDR3 DNA: TGCGCCAGCAGCTCCGACAGGGACTACGAGCAGTACTTC
CDR3 protein: CASSSDRDYEQYF

V gene: TRBV4-1
J gene: TRBJ1-3
D gene: .
clone size: .
CDR3 DNA: TGCGCCAGCAGCCAAGTGGACAGTTCCTCTGGAAACACCATATATTTT
CDR3 protein: CASSQVDSSSGNTIYF

V gene: TRBV30
J gene: TRBJ2-1
D gene: .
clone size: .
CDR3 DNA: TGTGCCTGGAGTGTAATGGAAGCCGAGAAGCAGTTCTTC
CDR3 protein: CAWSVMEAEKQFF

V gene: TRBV9
J gene: TRBJ1-2
D gene: .
clone size: .
CDR3 DNA: TGTGCCAGCAGCGCCACCATGGGGGGTCAGGGTCTGATCACTGGCTACACCTTC
CDR3 protein: CASSATMGGQGLITGYTF

V gene: TRBV6-1
J gene: TRBJ2-2
D gene: .
clone size: .
CDR3 DNA: TGTGCCAGCAGTGTCTTAGCGGACACCGGGGAGCTGTTTTTT
CDR3 protein: CASSVLADTGELFF

V gene: TRBV2
J gene: TRBJ1-4
D gene: .
clone size: .
CDR3 DNA: TGTGCCAGCAGTGGGGAAGCCGAAAAACTGTTTTTT
CDR3 protein: CASSGEAEKLFF

V gene: TRBV28
J gene: TRBJ2-7
D gene: .
clone size: .
CDR3 DNA: TGTGCCAGCAGAGACAGATGGTACGAGCAGTACTTC
CDR3 protein: CASRDRWYEQYF

V gene: TRBV10-3
J gene: TRBJ2-3
D gene: .
clone size: .
CDR3 DNA: TGTGCCATCAGGGAGTCTACAGATACGCAGTATTTT
CDR3 protein: CAIRESTDTQYF

V gene: TRBV7-9
J gene: TRBJ2-1
D gene: TRBD2
clone size: .
CDR3 DNA: TGTGCCAGCAGCCCCCGGGCGGGAGGGCCGGGTGAGCAGTTCTTC
CDR3 protein: CASSPRAGGPGEQFF

V gene: TRBV6-6
J gene: TRBJ2-7
D gene: .
clone size: .
CDR3 DNA: TGTGCCAGCAGTTACGGACAGACGATCTACGAGCAGTACTTC
CDR3 protein: CASSYGQTIYEQYF